This TCR beta chain was obtained from a study of vaccination and CD4 T cells after COVID-19. Treatment of the sample: roughly nine-day PBMC culture with coronavirus spike peptide pools or control peptides (ViraFEST assay). Oncomine TCR Beta short-read sequencing was applied to DNA from cultured CD4+ T cells. TCRdb reprocessed the PCR reads via MiXCR and lists one record per CDR3 protein. The repertoire includes about 4,000 distinct CDR3 sequences, roughly 16% of them detected once, and about 13% sits in the top ten. Germline V CDR1 and CDR2: SGHDT, YYEEEE. This CDR3 spans 14 amino acids. V was pared by 2 bases and J by 4 bases, with 11 bases between. On this clonotype: What it binds is not known.

Sequencing used CD4+ T cells from blood, cultured in vitro. This sequence originates from a human donor who had recovered from COVID-19. The chain recombines TRBV5-6 with TRBJ2-3; D unresolved. The CDR3 protein is CASSFYGDADTQYF. Written as DNA, the CDR3 is TGTGCCAGCAGCTTTTATGGGGATGCAGATACGCAGTATTTT.